This T cell receptor beta chain stems from a study of CD8+ T cells in alopecia areata. Findings and limits, study-wide: Lesional scalp exceeded normal scalp in clonality, especially in alopecia totalis/universalis. TCR sharing was clearer in mice than between patients, perhaps partly owing to patient HLA diversity.

As to this clone: What it binds is not known.

The CDR3 has 13 amino acids. The V gene's germline CDR1 is SQVTM and CDR2 ANQGSEA. V was pared by 5 bases and J by 5 bases, with 6 bases of the junction left unmatched. Following extraction, RNA underwent reverse transcription to cDNA, which served as the sequencing template. Libraries were prepared by immunoSEQ multiplex PCR; TCRdb keeps only in-frame clonotypes and omits some of them. The data contain about 200,000 clones, approximately 60% of them singletons. The receptor comes from a human donor in good health. The sample consisted of CD8+ T cells sorted from blood. V and J are TRBV29-1 and TRBJ2-7, with 10 bases matching TRBD1. This CDR3 is CSVRGTGAHEQYF. DNA for the CDR3: TGCAGCGTTCGGGGGACAGGGGCCCACGAGCAGTACTTC.